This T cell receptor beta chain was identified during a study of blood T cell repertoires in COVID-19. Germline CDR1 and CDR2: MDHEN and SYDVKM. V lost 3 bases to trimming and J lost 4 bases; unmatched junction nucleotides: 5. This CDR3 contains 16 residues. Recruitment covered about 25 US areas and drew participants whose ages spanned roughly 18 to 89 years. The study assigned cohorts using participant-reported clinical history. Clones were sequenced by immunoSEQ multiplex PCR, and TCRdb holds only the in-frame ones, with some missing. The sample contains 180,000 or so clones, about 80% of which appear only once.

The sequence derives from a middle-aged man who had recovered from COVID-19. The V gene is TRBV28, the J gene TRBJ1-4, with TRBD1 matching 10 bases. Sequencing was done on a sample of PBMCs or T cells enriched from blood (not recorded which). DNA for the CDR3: TGTGCCAGCAGTTTCTCCGGGACAGGGGTTAATGAAAAACTGTTTTTT. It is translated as CASSFSGTGVNEKLFF.